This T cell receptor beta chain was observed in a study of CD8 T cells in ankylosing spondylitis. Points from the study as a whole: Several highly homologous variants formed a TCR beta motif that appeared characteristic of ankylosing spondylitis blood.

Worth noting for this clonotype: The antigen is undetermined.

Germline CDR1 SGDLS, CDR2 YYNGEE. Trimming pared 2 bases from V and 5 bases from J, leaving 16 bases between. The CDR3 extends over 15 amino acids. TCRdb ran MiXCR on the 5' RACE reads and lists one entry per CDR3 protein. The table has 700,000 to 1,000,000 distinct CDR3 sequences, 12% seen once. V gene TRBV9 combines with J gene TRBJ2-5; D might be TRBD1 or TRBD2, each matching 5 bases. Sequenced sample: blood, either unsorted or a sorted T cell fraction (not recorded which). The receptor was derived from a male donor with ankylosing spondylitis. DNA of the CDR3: TGTGCCAGCAGCGTTGGGGGAGCTGGATGGGAGACCCAGTACTTC. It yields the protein CASSVGGAGWETQYF.